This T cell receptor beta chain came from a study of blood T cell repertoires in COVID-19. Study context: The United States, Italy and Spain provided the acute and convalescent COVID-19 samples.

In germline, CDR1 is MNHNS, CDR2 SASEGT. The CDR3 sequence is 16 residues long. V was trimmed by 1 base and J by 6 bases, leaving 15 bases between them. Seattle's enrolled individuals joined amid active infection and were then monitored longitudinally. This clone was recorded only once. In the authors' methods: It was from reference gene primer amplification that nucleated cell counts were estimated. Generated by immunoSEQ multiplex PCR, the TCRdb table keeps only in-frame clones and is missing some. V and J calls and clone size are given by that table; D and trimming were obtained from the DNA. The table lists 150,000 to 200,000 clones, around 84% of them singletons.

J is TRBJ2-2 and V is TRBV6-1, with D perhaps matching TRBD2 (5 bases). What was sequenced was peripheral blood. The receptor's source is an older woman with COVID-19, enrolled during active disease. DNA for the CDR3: TGTGCCAGCAGTGAAGGTGGTCGGGGTTTCGCCGGGGAGCTGTTTTTT. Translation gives CASSEGGRGFAGELFF.